One sample yielded the 28 T cell receptor beta chains listed below, sequenced in a study of blood T cell repertoires in COVID-19. The protocol was immunoSEQ multiplex PCR, while the TCRdb copy is restricted to in-frame clones and leaves out a portion. The sample yields 350,000 or so clones, 90% seen once. Sequencing was done on a sample of peripheral blood. Source of these receptors: a young man with active or convalescent COVID-19.

The rearrangement uses TRBV5-1 and TRBJ2-7; D may be TRBD1 (6 bases). This CDR3 has 14 amino acids. Looked up from germline, CDR1 is SGHRS and CDR2 is YFSETQ. Trimming took off 2 bases at V and 0 bases at J, with 9 bases between the two ends. The CDR3 DNA sequence: TGCGCCAGCAGCTTACAGGGTCCCTCCTACGAGCAGTACTTC. Amino acids: CASSLQGPSYEQYF.

CDR3 residues: CASARGGAYEQYF. The CDR3 DNA reads TGTGCCAGCGCACGGGGGGGGGCCTACGAGCAGTACTTC. The V and J genes are TRBV18 and TRBJ2-7, with 8 positions matching TRBD2. CDR1 is KGHSH, CDR2 LQKENI, per germline. CDR3 size: 13 residues. After removal of 8 bases from V and 2 bases from J, the junction contained 5 bases not matched to a gene.

The chain is built from TRBV2 and TRBJ2-3; 9 bases are shared with TRBD1. Germline lookup yields CDR1 SNHLY and CDR2 FYNNEI. This CDR3 comprises 15 residues. The J segment lost 6 bases and the V segment lost 6 bases, leaving 10 bases of the junction unmatched. Here the CDR3 DNA reads TGTGCCAGCAGCCAGGGACAGGGTGGGAGGGATACGCAGTATTTT. Translated, it gives CASSQGQGGRDTQYF.

The rearrangement links TRBV7-2 to TRBJ2-1; D ambiguous. CDR3 length: 16 residues. The V end was cut by 2 bases, the J end by 0 bases, with 11 bases between. CDR1 is SGHTA and CDR2 is FQGNSA in the germline V gene. Written as DNA, the CDR3 is TGTGCCAGCAGCTTATCCGCGTCGAGCTCCTACAATGAGCAGTTCTTC. As protein: CASSLSASSSYNEQFF.

The genes are TRBV12-3 or TRBV12-4 and TRBJ1-6; no definite D call. The CDR3 has 13 amino acids. With 3 bases removed from V and 6 bases from J, the gap between germline ends came to 6 bases. As DNA, the CDR3 is TGTGCCAGCAGTTTTGGCCTTAATTCACCCCTCCACTTT. As protein: CASSFGLNSPLHF.

This rearrangement joins TRBV28 to TRBJ1-1, with TRBD1 identical over 7 bases. The CDR3 is 17 residues long. The germline gives CDR1 MDHEN, CDR2 SYDVKM. V was pared by 5 bases and J by 1 base, with 13 bases of the junction left unmatched. CDR3 loop: CASSLLPGTVSNTEAFF. The CDR3 region has the DNA TGTGCCAGCAGTCTACTCCCCGGGACAGTCTCGAACACTGAAGCTTTCTTT.

This chain connects TRBV20-1 to TRBJ1-4, with unresolved D. V was shortened by 3 bases and J by 0 bases, with 14 bases between the two germline ends. CDR3 length equals 16 residues. Germline V gene lookup returns CDR1 DFQATT and CDR2 SNEGSKA (reference sequence). The CDR3 bases are TGCAGTGCTAGTCCCAGGCACGGATCAACTAATGAAAAACTGTTTTTT. Translating it yields CSASPRHGSTNEKLFF.

In nucleotides, the CDR3 is TGTGCCAGCTCACCATTACAAAGGATCGGGGCTGGAAACACCATATATTTT. Translating gives CASSPLQRIGAGNTIYF. V usage is TRBV18 and J usage is TRBJ1-3; D gene ambiguous. The V gene's germline CDR1 is KGHSH and CDR2 LQKENI. The CDR3 is made up of 17 amino acids. The germline V and J ends were trimmed by 2 bases and 2 bases, with 16 bases remaining between them. The whole variable domain, remainder taken from reference TRBV18 and TRBJ1-3, is NAGVMQNPRHLVRRRGQEARLRCSPMKGHSHVYWYRQLPEEGLKFMVYLQKENIIDESGMPKERFSAEFPKEGPSILRIQQVVRGDSAAYFCASSPLQRIGAGNTIYFGEGSWLTVV.

This clone was observed a single time. The chain carries TRBV7-9 and TRBJ1-1, with D unclear. Deletions cut 3 bases from V and 0 bases from J, with 8 bases between. Germline V gene lookup returns CDR1 SEHNR and CDR2 FQNEAQ (reference sequence). The CDR3 runs 14 residues. CDR3 sequence reads: CASSFEGMNTEAFF. The CDR3 nucleotides read TGTGCCAGCAGCTTTGAGGGAATGAACACTGAAGCTTTCTTT.

This chain uses TRBV6-2 or TRBV6-3 with TRBJ2-3, with D possibly matching TRBD2 (5 bases). The CDR3 contains 14 residues. V lost 2 bases to trimming and J lost 3 bases, with 9 bases between them. In germline, CDR1 is MNHEY, CDR2 SVGEGT. The CDR3 nucleotides read TGTGCCAGCAGTTACGGGCTAGCTACAGATACGCAGTATTTT. Translated: CASSYGLATDTQYF.

This clone was counted once. The rearrangement joins TRBV6-5 to TRBJ1-2, with D perhaps matching TRBD1 (6 bases). Germline-derived CDR1 and CDR2 are MNHEY and SVGAGI. V was clipped by 8 bases and J by 2 bases, with 12 bases between them. CDR3 size: 13 residues. CDR3 sequence: CASGGAKNYGYTF. In nucleotides, the CDR3 is TGTGCCAGCGGGGGGGCGAAGAACTATGGCTACACCTTC.

Here the CDR3 reads CASSQTGTINQPQHF. The DNA of the CDR3 is TGTGCCAGCAGTCAAACCGGGACAATCAATCAGCCCCAGCATTTT. The chain employs TRBV28 and TRBJ1-5; D is possibly TRBD1 (6 bases). The V gene's germline CDR1 is MDHEN and CDR2 SYDVKM. Deletions cut 5 bases from V and 3 bases from J, with 14 bases between. The CDR3 is made up of 15 amino acids.

The CDR3 nucleotides read TGTGCCAGCAGCTTCGGATCGACAGATTCCTACGAGCAGTACTTC. Translation gives CASSFGSTDSYEQYF. The chain has TRBV7-9 and TRBJ2-7; D may be TRBD1 (5 bases). The V end lost 3 bases, the J end lost 1 base, and 13 bases lay between the germline ends. The CDR3 runs to 15 residues. Per the germline V gene, CDR1 is SEHNR and CDR2 is FQNEAQ (reference sequence).

This clone was counted between two and nine times. The chain has TRBV24-1 and TRBJ1-5, with D unresolved. Germline loops: CDR1 KGHDR, CDR2 SFDVKD. The CDR3 runs to 14 residues. V lost 8 bases to trimming and J lost 4 bases, with 14 bases between them. The CDR3 loop is CATTGGPGNQPQHF. CDR3 DNA sequence: TGTGCCACCACCGGAGGGCCGGGGAATCAGCCCCAGCATTTT.

This clone was recorded once. This CDR3 reads CASSSLGTKASYEQYF. In nucleotides, the CDR3 is TGTGCCAGCAGTTCCCTGGGGACAAAAGCCTCCTACGAGCAGTACTTC. This chain connects TRBV27 to TRBJ2-7, with D perhaps TRBD1 (6 bases). Germline V gene sequence: CDR1 MNHEY, CDR2 SMNVEV (reference sequence). V lost 4 bases to trimming and J lost 0 bases, with 16 bases between them. The CDR3 runs to 16 residues.

The V gene is TRBV27, the J gene TRBJ1-2; no firm D call. The CDR3 loop spans 13 amino acids. Germline CDR1 reads MNHEY; CDR2 reads SMNVEV (reference sequence). The ends were cut back, 2 bases at V and 4 bases at J, with 8 bases in the middle. The CDR3 DNA follows: TGTGCCAGCAGTTTAGGCACGGGCTATGGCTACACCTTC. It translates to CASSLGTGYGYTF.

The rearrangement uses TRBV7-3 and TRBJ2-2, with 13 positions matching TRBD2. CDR1 and CDR2 from the germline V gene are SGHTA and FQGTGA. V gave up 2 bases and J gave up 9 bases; unmatched junction bases: 3. The CDR3 runs to 15 residues. CDR3 DNA: TGTGCCAGCAGCTTAGGACTAGCGGGAGTCCGGGAGCTGTTTTTT. Amino acid sequence: CASSLGLAGVRELFF.

The chain recombines TRBV7-2 with TRBJ2-7; no clear D. The germline V and J ends were trimmed by 5 bases and 3 bases, with 11 bases remaining between them. Germline V gene sequence: CDR1 SGHTA, CDR2 FQGNSA. CDR3 length: 13 residues. Here the CDR3 DNA reads TGTGCCAGCAGCGATAGTTTCCACTACGAGCAGTACTTC. Its translation: CASSDSFHYEQYF.

The chain couples TRBV4-3 to TRBJ2-7; the match to TRBD2 covers 8 bases. This CDR3 has 16 amino acids. Germline V gives CDR1 LGHNA, CDR2 YSLEER. V was pared by 4 bases and J by 0 bases, with 8 bases of the junction left unmatched. CDR3 in DNA: TGCGCCAGCAGCCCCGGACTAGCCTCATCCTCCTACGAGCAGTACTTC. This sequence encodes CASSPGLASSSYEQYF.

The V gene is TRBV24-1, the J gene TRBJ1-2; D may be TRBD1 (6 bases). CDR1 is KGHDR and CDR2 is SFDVKD in the germline V gene. V shed 0 bases and J shed 3 bases, with 13 bases lying between them. The CDR3 runs 16 residues. In DNA, the CDR3 is TGTGCCACCAGTGATTTGGGGAGAGGGGGGGACTATGGCTACACCTTC. Its translation is CATSDLGRGGDYGYTF.

CDR3 nucleotides: TGTGCCAGCAGCTTGGCCCCAGGCTCTACCTACGAGCAGTACTTC. The encoded protein is CASSLAPGSTYEQYF. This rearrangement joins TRBV5-6 to TRBJ2-7; no clear D gene. This CDR3 is built from 15 residues. The V gene lost 0 bases and the J gene lost 2 bases, with 12 bases spanning the gap. Germline CDR1 reads SGHDT; CDR2 reads YYEEEE.

The gene calls are TRBV27 and TRBJ1-2, with 12 positions matching TRBD1. Germline V gives CDR1 MNHEY, CDR2 SMNVEV (reference sequence). V shed 5 bases and J 5 bases; nucleotides not matched to a gene: 6. The CDR3 is 15 amino acids. In DNA, the CDR3 is TGTGCCAGCAGTAAGGGGACAGGGGGCGGGTATGGCTACACCTTC. Its translation: CASSKGTGGGYGYTF.

The chain uses TRBV4-2 and TRBJ1-3, with D unresolved. The CDR3 extends over 16 amino acids. Germline-derived CDR1 and CDR2 are LGHNA and YNFKEQ. V shed 0 bases and J shed 8 bases, with 17 bases lying between them. This chain's CDR3 is CASSQEADLSKYTIYF. As DNA, the CDR3 is TGTGCCAGCAGCCAAGAGGCGGACTTGTCGAAATACACCATATATTTT.

The J gene is TRBJ2-1, the V gene TRBV25-1; D ambiguous. The germline CDR1 and CDR2 sequences are MGHDK and SYGVNS. The CDR3 is 14 residues long. V shed 1 base and J shed 5 bases, with 9 bases lying between them. In nucleotides, the CDR3 is TGTGCCAGCAGTGAATTTGTCGGTGACAATGAGCAGTTCTTC. This codes for CASSEFVGDNEQFF.

This clone was counted only a few times. The chain combines TRBV19 with TRBJ1-2; perhaps TRBD1 as D (5 bases). Germline lookup yields CDR1 LNHDA and CDR2 SQIVND (reference sequence). CDR3 length: 14 amino acids. V lost 10 bases and J 6 bases, leaving 21 bases between the germline ends. CDR3 region: CATRTAGRVDGYTF. CDR3 in DNA: TGTGCCACCAGAACCGCCGGCAGGGTCGATGGCTACACCTTC.

With respect to this clone: Other DNA sequences in the same sample also yield this CDR3. J is TRBJ1-2 and V is TRBV30; weak D call: TRBD1 (5 bases). Germline V gene sequence: CDR1 GTSNPN, CDR2 SVGIG (reference sequence). With 2 bases removed from V and 7 bases from J, the gap between germline ends came to 8 bases. CDR3 length: 11 residues. The CDR3 protein is CAWSWGGGYTF. In DNA form, the CDR3 reads TGTGCCTGGAGTTGGGGCGGTGGCTACACCTTC.

The chain's CDR3 is CASSVDLKRGSGNTIYF. CDR3 sequence (DNA): TGTGCCAGCAGCGTAGACCTGAAAAGGGGCTCTGGAAACACCATATATTTT. V and J are TRBV9 and TRBJ1-3, with D possibly being TRBD1 (5 bases). V was cut by 0 bases and J by 0 bases, with 13 bases left in between. The germline V gene has CDR1 SGDLS and CDR2 YYNGEE. The CDR3 sequence is 17 residues long. Full variable domain (outside the CDR3, taken from reference TRBV9 and TRBJ1-3): DSGVTQTPKHLITATGQRVTLRCSPRSGDLSVYWYQQSLDQGLQFLIQYYNGEERAKGNILERFSAQQFPDLHSELNLSSLELGDSALYFCASSVDLKRGSGNTIYFGEGSWLTVV.

The chain combines TRBV24-1 with TRBJ2-3, with 10 bases lining up with TRBD1. V dropped 3 bases and J dropped 4; count of bases not matched to a gene: 3. This CDR3 region has 15 residues. CDR1 is KGHDR and CDR2 is SFDVKD in the germline V gene. CDR3 bases: TGTGCCACCAGTGATCGTGGACAGGGGGCAGATACGCAGTATTTT. The encoded protein is CATSDRGQGADTQYF.